This T cell receptor beta chain was observed in a study of cytomegalovirus exposure and HLA in healthy donors. General observations from the study: Published work reported that the classifier diagnosed cytomegalovirus status with high specificity and sensitivity. The productive fraction for most TCR beta V segments was about 87% or about 30% in an earlier analysis. The study listed some 160 cytomegalovirus-associated TCR beta chains.

Concerning this clone itself: Its antigen remains unidentified.

Primers: 60 Vbeta forward and 13 Jbeta reverse. Libraries were prepared by immunoSEQ multiplex PCR; TCRdb keeps only in-frame clonotypes and omits some of them. The repertoire consists of tens of thousands of clones, with around 75% occurring once and the leading ten covering roughly 25%. Trimming left V 5 bases short and J 3 bases short, with 16 bases between. This CDR3 is 15 amino acids long. In germline, CDR1 is SEHNR, CDR2 FQNEAQ (reference sequence). The specimen sequenced was PBMCs. This TCR derives from a middle-aged woman in good health and CMV-seropositive. The chain carries TRBV7-9 and TRBJ1-1; a weak D match, TRBD1 (6 bases). For the CDR3, the DNA is TGTGCCAGCAGCATCCACAGGGAGAGGGACACTGAAGCTTTCTTT. It encodes CASSIHRERDTEAFF.